What follows is one T cell receptor (delta chain) and its context. The data were obtained in a study of gamma-delta chains in newborns, infants, children. The CDR3 is 16 residues long. Losses at the gene ends were 3 bases for V and 3 bases for J; bases not matched to a gene: 6. The germline V gene encodes CDR1 GEAIGNYY and CDR2 EKD. TCRdb applied CATT to the reads for clone calling. The sample holds more than 1,500 delta-chain clones; about 45% are singletons and the top ten take approximately 17%. Sequenced: blood. This TCR came from a child who had a fever. The rearrangement joins TRDV2 to TRDJ1, with 13 bases matching TRDD3. CDR3 in DNA: TGTGCCTGTGACTATTTACTGGGGGATACGCCCGATAAACTCATCTTT. This translates into CACDYLLGDTPDKLIF.